Listed below are T cell receptor beta chains from one sample, sequenced in a study of CD8 T cells in ankylosing spondylitis. MiXCR was run by TCRdb on the 5' RACE reads, yielding one entry per CDR3 protein. The data hold 400,000 to 450,000 distinct CDR3 sequences, with roughly 18% observed a single time. The specimen sequenced was blood, either unsorted or a sorted T cell fraction (not recorded which). Receptor source: a male donor with ankylosing spondylitis. Both conserved end residues are part of each CDR3. Fields, in order: J gene, clone size, D gene, V gene, CDR3 protein, CDR3 DNA. A D gene is named only where the DNA matches it firmly. Where a row states a size, it is once, few, many or the class of an expanded clone; other rows omit it.

j_gene: TRBJ1-6
abundance: few
d_gene: -
v_gene: TRBV21-1
CDR3aa: CASSKNSPLHF
CDR3nt: TGTGCCAGCAGCAAGAATTCACCCCTCCACTTT

j_gene: TRBJ1-2
abundance: many
d_gene: TRBD1
v_gene: TRBV12-3/TRBV12-4
CDR3aa: CASSRDRDYGYTF
CDR3nt: TGTGCCAGCAGCCGTGACAGGGACTATGGCTACACCTTC

j_gene: TRBJ2-1
abundance: many
d_gene: TRBD1
v_gene: TRBV7-9
CDR3aa: CASSSTGGGSYNEQFF
CDR3nt: TGTGCCAGCAGTTCTACAGGGGGAGGCTCCTACAATGAGCAGTTCTTC

j_gene: TRBJ2-3
abundance: once
d_gene: TRBD2
v_gene: TRBV2
CDR3aa: CASSSGRQGDTQYF
CDR3nt: TGTGCCAGCAGTAGCGGGAGGCAAGGAGATACGCAGTATTTT

j_gene: TRBJ1-1
abundance: few
d_gene: -
v_gene: TRBV20-1
CDR3aa: CSARGQLVRNTEAFF
CDR3nt: TGCAGTGCTAGAGGACAGTTAGTTAGGAACACTGAAGCTTTCTTT

j_gene: TRBJ2-7
abundance: -
d_gene: -
v_gene: TRBV11-2
CDR3aa: CASSIEGGKGVEQYF
CDR3nt: TGTGCCAGCAGCATAGAGGGTGGCAAGGGAGTCGAGCAGTACTTC

j_gene: TRBJ2-7
abundance: -
d_gene: TRBD1
v_gene: TRBV12-3/TRBV12-4
CDR3aa: CASRATGGNYEQYF
CDR3nt: TGTGCCAGCAGGGCGACAGGGGGTAATTACGAGCAGTACTTC

j_gene: TRBJ2-5
abundance: few
d_gene: -
v_gene: TRBV7-8
CDR3aa: CASSVLETQYF
CDR3nt: TGTGCCAGCAGCGTACTAGAGACCCAGTACTTC

j_gene: TRBJ2-7
abundance: few
d_gene: TRBD2
v_gene: TRBV6-1
CDR3aa: CASSEGGIGGVGEQYF
CDR3nt: TGTGCCAGCAGTGAAGGGGGGATTGGGGGGGTCGGCGAGCAGTACTTC

j_gene: TRBJ2-5
abundance: -
d_gene: TRBD1
v_gene: TRBV20-1
CDR3aa: CSASTRDRGETQYF
CDR3nt: TGCAGTGCTTCTACCCGGGACAGGGGCGAGACCCAGTACTTC

j_gene: TRBJ1-5
abundance: -
d_gene: -
v_gene: TRBV10-3
CDR3aa: CAISEEGFQPQHF
CDR3nt: TGTGCCATCAGTGAGGAAGGGTTTCAGCCCCAGCATTTT

j_gene: TRBJ1-5
abundance: many
d_gene: -
v_gene: TRBV5-1
CDR3aa: CASSPDDRNQPQHF
CDR3nt: TGCGCCAGCAGCCCGGATGACAGAAATCAGCCCCAGCATTTT

j_gene: TRBJ2-1
abundance: few
d_gene: -
v_gene: TRBV5-1
CDR3aa: CASLMNNEQFF
CDR3nt: TGCGCCAGCCTCATGAACAATGAGCAGTTCTTC

j_gene: TRBJ1-1
abundance: many
d_gene: -
v_gene: TRBV9
CDR3aa: CASSTQIGREVNTEAFF
CDR3nt: TGTGCCAGCAGCACCCAAATAGGGCGGGAAGTGAACACTGAAGCTTTCTTT

j_gene: TRBJ2-5
abundance: -
d_gene: -
v_gene: TRBV30
CDR3aa: CAWRRGGGPETQYF
CDR3nt: TGTGCCTGGAGACGGGGTGGGGGTCCAGAGACCCAGTACTTC

j_gene: TRBJ2-5
abundance: -
d_gene: TRBD1
v_gene: TRBV12-3/TRBV12-4
CDR3aa: CASSATGTGGRETQYF
CDR3nt: TGTGCCAGCAGTGCCACCGGGACAGGGGGCCGGGAGACCCAGTACTTC

j_gene: TRBJ2-2
abundance: -
d_gene: TRBD1
v_gene: TRBV7-2
CDR3aa: CASSSRTGGWTGELFF
CDR3nt: TGTGCCAGCAGCTCACGGACAGGGGGCTGGACCGGGGAGCTGTTTTTT

j_gene: TRBJ2-3
abundance: few
d_gene: TRBD1
v_gene: TRBV4-2
CDR3aa: CASSYSGQGFLADTQYF
CDR3nt: TGTGCCAGCAGCTACTCCGGACAGGGGTTTCTGGCAGATACGCAGTATTTT

j_gene: TRBJ1-1
abundance: few
d_gene: -
v_gene: TRBV20-1
CDR3aa: CSAPTPSRPEAFF
CDR3nt: TGCAGTGCTCCGACCCCGTCTCGACCCGAAGCTTTCTTT

j_gene: TRBJ1-5
abundance: few
d_gene: -
v_gene: TRBV4-2
CDR3aa: CASSQDPGNSNQPQHF
CDR3nt: TGTGCCAGCAGCCAAGATCCAGGGAACAGCAATCAGCCCCAGCATTTT

j_gene: TRBJ2-2
abundance: -
d_gene: TRBD2
v_gene: TRBV20-1
CDR3aa: CSARDPKRLAGGTGTGELFF
CDR3nt: TGCAGTGCTAGAGATCCTAAGCGACTAGCGGGGGGTACGGGCACCGGGGAGCTGTTTTTT

j_gene: TRBJ1-5
abundance: few
d_gene: -
v_gene: TRBV12-3/TRBV12-4
CDR3aa: CASSLDGFNQPQHF
CDR3nt: TGTGCCAGCAGTTTGGATGGTTTCAATCAGCCCCAGCATTTT

j_gene: TRBJ2-5
abundance: -
d_gene: -
v_gene: TRBV5-8
CDR3aa: CASSFPGEETQYF
CDR3nt: TGTGCCAGCAGCTTTCCGGGCGAAGAGACCCAGTACTTC

j_gene: TRBJ2-1
abundance: few
d_gene: TRBD1
v_gene: TRBV11-2
CDR3aa: CASSPNRGPSDEQFF
CDR3nt: TGTGCCAGCAGCCCAAACAGGGGGCCGTCCGATGAGCAGTTCTTC

j_gene: TRBJ1-1
abundance: few
d_gene: -
v_gene: TRBV7-8
CDR3aa: CASSLRGRPQNTEAFF
CDR3nt: TGTGCCAGCAGCTTACGGGGTAGACCACAGAACACTGAAGCTTTCTTT

j_gene: TRBJ1-1
abundance: -
d_gene: -
v_gene: TRBV13
CDR3aa: CASSPRAGRGNTEAFF
CDR3nt: TGTGCCAGCAGCCCAAGGGCAGGGAGGGGGAACACTGAAGCTTTCTTT

j_gene: TRBJ2-1
abundance: -
d_gene: TRBD2
v_gene: TRBV6-5
CDR3aa: CASRGLPGEQFF
CDR3nt: TGTGCCAGCAGGGGACTACCTGGTGAGCAGTTCTTC

j_gene: TRBJ2-4
abundance: few
d_gene: -
v_gene: TRBV19
CDR3aa: CASSISRSKNIQYF
CDR3nt: TGTGCCAGTAGTATTTCGAGGTCCAAAAACATTCAGTACTTC

j_gene: TRBJ2-1
abundance: few
d_gene: -
v_gene: TRBV7-2
CDR3aa: CASNKDSHNEQFF
CDR3nt: TGTGCCAGCAACAAAGACAGCCACAATGAGCAGTTCTTC

j_gene: TRBJ2-5
abundance: -
d_gene: -
v_gene: TRBV5-4
CDR3aa: CASSLWGGLVETQYF
CDR3nt: TGTGCCAGCAGCTTGTGGGGAGGATTGGTAGAGACCCAGTACTTC

j_gene: TRBJ2-1
abundance: -
d_gene: -
v_gene: TRBV12-3/TRBV12-4
CDR3aa: CASSRSGVDVDEQFF
CDR3nt: TGTGCCAGCAGCCGGTCGGGGGTCGACGTCGATGAGCAGTTCTTC

j_gene: TRBJ1-1
abundance: few
d_gene: -
v_gene: TRBV7-8
CDR3aa: CASSLEQGGLTEAFF
CDR3nt: TGTGCCAGCAGCTTAGAACAGGGTGGGCTCACTGAAGCTTTCTTT

j_gene: TRBJ2-7
abundance: few
d_gene: TRBD1
v_gene: TRBV6-2/TRBV6-3
CDR3aa: CASSPGQVFYEQYF
CDR3nt: TGTGCCAGCAGCCCGGGACAGGTCTTCTACGAGCAGTACTTC

j_gene: TRBJ2-3
abundance: few
d_gene: TRBD2
v_gene: TRBV11-2
CDR3aa: CASRSRGGPDTQYF
CDR3nt: TGTGCCAGCCGGTCCCGGGGGGGCCCAGATACGCAGTATTTT

j_gene: TRBJ1-2
abundance: few
d_gene: TRBD1
v_gene: TRBV4-1
CDR3aa: CASSQGGDRAIDGYTF
CDR3nt: TGCGCCAGCAGCCAAGGAGGGGACAGGGCTATTGATGGCTACACCTTC

j_gene: TRBJ1-1
abundance: few
d_gene: -
v_gene: TRBV6-2/TRBV6-3
CDR3aa: CASSSSYTEAFF
CDR3nt: TGTGCCAGCAGTTCCAGCTACACTGAAGCTTTCTTT

j_gene: TRBJ2-2
abundance: -
d_gene: -
v_gene: TRBV9
CDR3aa: CASSGGLNTGELFF
CDR3nt: TGTGCCAGCAGCGGGGGCCTGAACACCGGGGAGCTGTTTTTT

j_gene: TRBJ2-3
abundance: -
d_gene: -
v_gene: TRBV29-1
CDR3aa: CSVEGKVAEVRDTQYF
CDR3nt: TGCAGCGTTGAAGGTAAAGTAGCGGAAGTACGAGATACGCAGTATTTT

j_gene: TRBJ1-3
abundance: few
d_gene: -
v_gene: TRBV6-2/TRBV6-3
CDR3aa: CASSRPTVNTIYF
CDR3nt: TGTGCCAGCAGTCGGCCGACGGTTAACACCATATATTTT

j_gene: TRBJ1-6
abundance: -
d_gene: -
v_gene: TRBV4-3
CDR3aa: CASSQEIGGSSYNSPLHF
CDR3nt: TGCGCCAGCAGCCAGGAGATAGGCGGGAGCTCCTATAATTCACCCCTCCACTTT

j_gene: TRBJ1-1
abundance: few
d_gene: -
v_gene: TRBV7-8
CDR3aa: CASSLAGGPEAFF
CDR3nt: TGTGCCAGCAGCTTAGCCGGGGGACCTGAAGCTTTCTTT